This TCR beta chain was captured by sequencing in a study of blood T cell repertoires in COVID-19. Study in general: Italy, Spain and the United States were the sources of the convalescent and acute COVID-19 samples.

In the original workflow: By means of reference gene primer amplification, nucleated cell counts were estimated. TCRdb's copy holds only in-frame clones and misses some; the assay was immunoSEQ multiplex PCR. The V and J calls and clone size are taken from that table; D and trimming were inferred from the DNA. The sample consists of tens of thousands of clones, about 87% of them appearing once. CDR1 is MNHEY and CDR2 is SVGAGI in the germline V gene. The ends were cut back, 6 bases at V and 6 bases at J, with 8 bases in the middle. The CDR3 has 12 residues. The sequencing sample was made of peripheral blood. This TCR was recovered from an elderly man with acute or convalescent COVID-19. The rearrangement uses TRBV6-5 and TRBJ2-2; D gene uncertain. The CDR3 DNA sequence: TGTGCCAGCAGCCTTTTATCCGGGGAGCTGTTTTTT. It codes for CASSLLSGELFF.